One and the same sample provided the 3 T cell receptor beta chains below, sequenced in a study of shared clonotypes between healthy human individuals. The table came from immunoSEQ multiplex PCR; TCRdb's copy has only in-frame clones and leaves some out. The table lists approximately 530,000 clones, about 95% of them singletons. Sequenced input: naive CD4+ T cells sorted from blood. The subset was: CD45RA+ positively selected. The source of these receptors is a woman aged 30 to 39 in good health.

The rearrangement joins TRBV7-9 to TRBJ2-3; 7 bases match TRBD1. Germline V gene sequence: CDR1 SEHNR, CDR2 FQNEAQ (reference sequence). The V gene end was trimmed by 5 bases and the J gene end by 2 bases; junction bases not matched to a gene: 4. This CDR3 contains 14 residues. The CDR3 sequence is CASSRDSPTDTQYF. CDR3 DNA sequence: TGTGCCAGCAGCAGGGACAGCCCCACAGATACGCAGTATTTT.

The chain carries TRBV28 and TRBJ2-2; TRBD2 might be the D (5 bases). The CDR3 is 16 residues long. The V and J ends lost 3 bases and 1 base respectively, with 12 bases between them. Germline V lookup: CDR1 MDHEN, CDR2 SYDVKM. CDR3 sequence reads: CASSFSPGKNTGELFF. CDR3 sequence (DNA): TGTGCCAGCAGTTTTTCCCCGGGAAAGAACACCGGGGAGCTGTTTTTT.

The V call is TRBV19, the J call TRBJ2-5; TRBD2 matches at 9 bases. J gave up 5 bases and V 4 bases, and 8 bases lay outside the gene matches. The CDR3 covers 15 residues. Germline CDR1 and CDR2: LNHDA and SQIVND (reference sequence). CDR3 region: CASSKGLALGETQYF. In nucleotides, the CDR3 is TGTGCCAGTAGTAAAGGACTAGCGTTGGGTGAGACCCAGTACTTC.